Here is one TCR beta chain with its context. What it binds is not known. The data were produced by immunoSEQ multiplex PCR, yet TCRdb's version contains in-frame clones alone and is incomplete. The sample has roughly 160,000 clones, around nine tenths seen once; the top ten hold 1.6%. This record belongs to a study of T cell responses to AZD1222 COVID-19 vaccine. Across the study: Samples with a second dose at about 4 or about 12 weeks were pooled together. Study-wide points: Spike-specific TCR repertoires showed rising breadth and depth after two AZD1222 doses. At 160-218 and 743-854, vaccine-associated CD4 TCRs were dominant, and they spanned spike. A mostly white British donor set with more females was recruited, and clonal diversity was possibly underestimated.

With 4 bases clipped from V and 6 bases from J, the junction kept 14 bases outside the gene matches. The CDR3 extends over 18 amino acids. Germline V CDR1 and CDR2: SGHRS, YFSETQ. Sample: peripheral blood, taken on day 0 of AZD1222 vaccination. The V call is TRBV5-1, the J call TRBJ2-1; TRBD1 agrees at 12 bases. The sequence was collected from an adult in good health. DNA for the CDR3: TGCGCCAGCAGCCAGCAACCGCAGGGACAGGGGGCTGGCAATGAGCAGTTCTTC. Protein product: CASSQQPQGQGAGNEQFF.